Following are 31 T cell receptor beta chains from one sample sequenced in a study of T cells in localized non-small cell lung cancer. Sequencing used immunoSEQ multiplex PCR; TCRdb keeps in-frame clones, though not all of them. The repertoire holds tens of thousands of clones, with about 80% as singletons. Sequenced material: peripheral blood, taken before any cancer treatment. These receptor sequences come from a male donor aged 60 or over with stage III squamous cell lung carcinoma.

As for this clone: One end of the junction varies from germline; a read error may be responsible. The rearrangement uses TRBV2 and TRBJ2-3, with D maybe TRBD2 (5 bases). The CDR3 has 15 amino acids. Germline CDR1 reads SNHLY; CDR2 reads FYNNEI. For the CDR3, the DNA is TGTGCCAGCAACCCCCTGGGCGGGCGCACAGATACGCGGTATTTT. Its translation: CASNPLGGRTDTRYF.

V is TRBV25-1 and J is TRBJ1-2; unclear D gene. The V end lost 3 bases, the J end lost 4 bases, and 9 bases lay between the germline ends. CDR3 length: 13 residues. The germline V gene encodes CDR1 MGHDK and CDR2 SYGVNS. The CDR3 DNA reads as TGTGCCAGCAGTGAGGACGCCCCCTATGGCTACACCTTC. This codes for CASSEDAPYGYTF.

J is TRBJ1-3 and V is TRBV6-5, with D unresolved. Trimming pared 0 bases from V and 0 bases from J, leaving 9 bases between. The CDR3 is 16 amino acids. Germline values: CDR1 MNHEY, CDR2 SVGAGI. The CDR3 DNA sequence: TGTGCCAGCAGTTACTCGATTTGGAGCTCTGGAAACACCATATATTTT. This sequence encodes CASSYSIWSSGNTIYF.

This sequence joins TRBV7-9 and TRBJ1-1; D call uncertain. The CDR3 spans 14 residues. V was cut by 5 bases and J by 4 bases, with 14 bases left in between. Germline-derived CDR1 and CDR2 are SEHNR and FQNEAQ (reference sequence). CDR3 residues: CASSVDIFATEAFF. For the CDR3, the DNA is TGTGCCAGCAGCGTAGACATATTTGCCACTGAAGCTTTCTTT.

The DNA of the CDR3 is TGTGCCAGCAGGACCCTGAGGGACGAGCAGTACTTC. Encoded protein: CASRTLRDEQYF. The chain couples TRBV6-1 to TRBJ2-7; tentative D call: TRBD2 (5 bases). V was shortened by 6 bases and J by 5 bases, with 11 bases between the two germline ends. This CDR3 has 12 residues. CDR1 and CDR2 (germline): MNHNS, SASEGT.

The chain uses TRBV5-1 and TRBJ2-1, with 7 bases aligning to TRBD1. Germline CDR1 reads SGHRS; CDR2 reads YFSETQ. The CDR3 sequence is 17 residues long. V gave up 4 bases and J gave up 0 bases; unmatched junction bases: 10. The CDR3 DNA follows: TGCGCCAGCAGCAAGAGAGGACAGGCCGTCTCCTACAATGAGCAGTTCTTC. Amino acids: CASSKRGQAVSYNEQFF.

This clone is a singleton in its sample. V usage is TRBV4-3 and J usage is TRBJ1-5; D might be TRBD1 (6 bases). The V gene's germline CDR1 is LGHNA and CDR2 YSLEER. Between the trimmed V and J ends, which lost 0 bases and 5 bases, there was a span of 11 bases. This CDR3 is 15 amino acids long. CDR3 loop: CASSQDLPGDQPQHF. The CDR3 bases are TGCGCCAGCAGCCAAGATCTTCCAGGGGATCAGCCCCAGCATTTT.

The gene calls are TRBV13 and TRBJ1-2, with 8 positions matching TRBD1. The V and J ends lost 5 bases and 2 bases, in that order; junction bases with no gene match: 7. The CDR3 length is 15 residues. Germline loops: CDR1 PRHDT, CDR2 FYEKMQ (reference sequence). The CDR3 here is CASSPRTGRNYGYTF. CDR3 coding DNA: TGTGCCAGCAGCCCCAGGACAGGGCGCAACTATGGCTACACCTTC.

The chain employs TRBV5-1 and TRBJ2-5; D gene uncertain. Germline CDR1 reads SGHRS; CDR2 reads YFSETQ. The CDR3 is 16 residues long. V shed 0 bases and J shed 1 base, with 13 bases lying between them. CDR3 sequence reads: CASSLGGGPFQETQYF. In DNA, the CDR3 is TGCGCCAGCAGCTTGGGTGGTGGTCCCTTCCAAGAGACCCAGTACTTC.

This chain connects TRBV6-6 to TRBJ1-2; D call uncertain. Germline V CDR1 and CDR2: MNHNY, SVGAGI (reference sequence). The CDR3 length is 15 residues. The germline V and J ends were trimmed by 3 bases and 4 bases, with 15 bases remaining between them. The CDR3 region is CASSYRPLAGYGYTF. CDR3 DNA: TGTGCCAGCAGTTATCGCCCCTTGGCGGGCTATGGCTACACCTTC.

The rearrangement uses TRBV30 and TRBJ2-1; 11 bases match TRBD2. V lost 2 bases, J lost 5 bases, and 2 bases stayed unmatched. Germline V gene lookup returns CDR1 GTSNPN and CDR2 SVGIG (reference sequence). This CDR3 has 14 amino acids. The CDR3 loop reads CAWSKGLADNEQFF. The CDR3 DNA reads as TGTGCCTGGAGTAAGGGACTAGCGGACAATGAGCAGTTCTTC.

The chain employs TRBV18 and TRBJ2-7; 10 positions agree with TRBD1. There are 14 residues in the CDR3. The trim removed 4 bases at V and 6 bases at J, leaving 6 bases unmatched. Germline V gives CDR1 KGHSH, CDR2 LQKENI. In nucleotides, the CDR3 is TGTGCCAGCTCACTGGGGGACAGGGGCCGCGAGCAGTACTTC. It encodes CASSLGDRGREQYF.

This clone appeared a single time. CDR3: CASSGQAKNIQYF. CDR3 coding DNA: TGCGCCAGCAGTGGGCAGGCCAAAAACATTCAGTACTTC. The chain joins TRBV10-2 to TRBJ2-4, with D uncertain. The V gene lost 4 bases and the J gene lost 1 base, with 5 bases spanning the gap. Per germline, CDR1 WSHSY and CDR2 SAAADI. CDR3 length: 13 residues.

This clone appeared a few times. The chain is built from TRBV6-1 and TRBJ2-7; possible D gene TRBD2, 6 bases. Trimming cost V 5 bases and J 4 bases, with 15 bases left between them. CDR1 is MNHNS and CDR2 is SASEGT in the germline V gene. This CDR3 comprises 14 residues. Written as DNA, the CDR3 is TGTGCCAGCAGTAATACCGGGGAGGTGTACGAGCAGTACTTC. The encoded protein is CASSNTGEVYEQYF.

The chain carries TRBV5-8 and TRBJ1-2; D unclear. Germline CDR1 reads SGHTS; CDR2 reads YDEGEE. The CDR3 spans 14 residues. V was shortened by 1 base and J by 8 bases, with 15 bases between the two germline ends. The DNA of the CDR3 is TGTGCCAGCAGCTTGCTTTGGGGTGCTTCAGGCTACACCTTC. This gives the protein CASSLLWGASGYTF.

This clone was detected only a few times. The genes are TRBV6-5 and TRBJ1-1; 8 bases are a match to TRBD1. V was pared by 6 bases and J by 1 base, with 4 bases of the junction left unmatched. Germline values: CDR1 MNHEY, CDR2 SVGAGI. This CDR3 comprises 14 residues. The CDR3 reads CASSLTGANTEAFF. CDR3 in DNA: TGTGCCAGCAGCCTGACAGGGGCGAACACTGAAGCTTTCTTT.

This clone was counted a single time. This chain connects TRBV11-1 to TRBJ2-6; a weak D match, TRBD1 (5 bases). The germline gives CDR1 SGHAT, CDR2 FQDESV (reference sequence). CDR3 length: 16 amino acids. V dropped 2 bases and J dropped 2 bases, with 10 bases sitting between them. The chain's CDR3 is CASSLQGVTGANVLTF. CDR3 nucleotide sequence: TGTGCCAGCAGCTTACAAGGGGTAACTGGGGCCAACGTCCTGACTTTC.

The chain recombines TRBV28 with TRBJ2-6; no definite D call. This CDR3 has 15 amino acids. V lost 7 bases, J lost 0 bases, and 10 bases lay in between. CDR1 and CDR2 (germline): MDHEN, SYDVKM. Here the CDR3 DNA reads TGTGCCAGCAATAAGGAGTTCTCTGGGGCCAACGTCCTGACTTTC. It specifies CASNKEFSGANVLTF.

This clone was detected only once. The V call is TRBV5-6, the J call TRBJ2-3, with a possible D match to TRBD2 (6 bases). V was pared by 0 bases and J by 11 bases, with 28 bases between. This CDR3 spans 18 amino acids. Germline lookup yields CDR1 SGHDT and CDR2 YYEEEE. CDR3 nucleotides: TGTGCCAGCAGCTTGGACGGGGAGAGGCCCTCGCGGGGTCTAGGGCAGTATTTT. Translation: CASSLDGERPSRGLGQYF.

V usage is TRBV11-2 and J usage is TRBJ2-1; D is perhaps TRBD2 (5 bases). V was shortened by 0 bases and J by 13 bases, with 22 bases between the two germline ends. Germline V gene sequence: CDR1 SGHAT, CDR2 FQNNGV. This CDR3 is built from 16 residues. This CDR3 is CASSLDLTASGSGQFF. The CDR3 DNA sequence: TGTGCCAGCAGCTTAGATTTAACAGCGTCTGGGAGCGGTCAGTTCTTC.

The rearrangement joins TRBV6-6 to TRBJ2-2, with D possibly TRBD2 on 6 matching bases. In germline, CDR1 is MNHNY, CDR2 SVGAGI (reference sequence). Trimming took off 4 bases at V and 4 bases at J, with 13 bases between the two ends. The CDR3 sequence is 15 residues long. CDR3 sequence: CASSFRTEGTGELFF. The CDR3 DNA is TGTGCCAGCAGTTTCCGGACGGAGGGCACCGGGGAGCTGTTTTTT.

The chain carries TRBV6-5 and TRBJ1-3, with D hard to call. Germline CDR1 and CDR2: MNHEY and SVGAGI. The CDR3 has 11 residues. V was cut by 7 bases and J by 7 bases, with 8 bases left in between. The DNA of the CDR3 is TGTGCCAGCACGAGTCGGAACACCATATATTTT. It yields the protein CASTSRNTIYF.

This chain links TRBV2 with TRBJ1-6, with D tentatively TRBD1 (6 bases). Trimming took 9 bases from V and 9 from J, leaving 18 bases between them. Germline V gives CDR1 SNHLY, CDR2 FYNNEI. CDR3 length: 14 residues. The CDR3 nucleotides read TGTGCCAGTAGGACGCGGGGGCTGGGTTCACCCCTCCACTTT. As protein: CASRTRGLGSPLHF.

V gene TRBV30 combines with J gene TRBJ1-5, with a possible D match to TRBD1 (5 bases). V shed 0 bases and J shed 2 bases, with 17 bases lying between them. In germline, CDR1 is GTSNPN, CDR2 SVGIG (reference sequence). This CDR3 is 17 amino acids long. The chain's CDR3 is CAWSVYDSDYGNQPQHF. The DNA of the CDR3 is TGTGCCTGGAGTGTATACGACAGTGATTATGGCAATCAGCCCCAGCATTTT.

In its sample, this clone was seen a few times. The chain carries TRBV28 and TRBJ1-1, with 8 bases that match TRBD1. CDR1 and CDR2 from the germline V gene are MDHEN and SYDVKM. The CDR3 has 15 amino acids. V was pared by 3 bases and J by 4 bases, with 7 bases of the junction left unmatched. CDR3 sequence: CASSFQQGAGTEAFF. The CDR3 DNA sequence: TGTGCCAGCAGTTTCCAGCAGGGGGCCGGCACTGAAGCTTTCTTT.

This rearrangement joins TRBV11-2 to TRBJ2-5; D call uncertain. This CDR3 contains 11 residues. The germline V gene has CDR1 SGHAT and CDR2 FQNNGV. V lost 5 bases and J lost 6, with 7 bases in between. The DNA of the CDR3 is TGTGCCAGCAGCCAAGGACAGACCCAGTACTTC. It encodes CASSQGQTQYF. Full variable domain (missing parts from reference TRBV11-2 and TRBJ2-5): EAGVAQSPRYKIIEKRQSVAFWCNPISGHATLYWYQQILGQGPKLLIQFQNNGVVDDSQLPKDRFSAERLKGVDSTLKIQPAKLEDSAVYLCASSQGQTQYFGPGTRLLVL.

CDR3 amino acids: CASSPRQGVAYWETQYF. CDR3 DNA sequence: TGTGCCAGCAGCCCGCGACAGGGCGTAGCCTACTGGGAGACCCAGTACTTC. The chain carries TRBV11-2 and TRBJ2-5; TRBD1 matches at 7 bases. The CDR3 runs to 17 residues. Germline CDR1 and CDR2: SGHAT and FQNNGV. V shed 5 bases and J 5 bases; nucleotides not matched to a gene: 17.

The chain couples TRBV28 to TRBJ2-7, with a tentative D call TRBD2 (5 bases). Trimming left V 5 bases short and J 2 bases short, with 19 bases between. Germline V CDR1 and CDR2: MDHEN, SYDVKM. This CDR3 is built from 16 residues. CDR3 sequence reads: CASSLPPAAGTYEQYF. The CDR3 coding sequence is TGTGCCAGCAGTCTCCCGCCGGCGGCGGGTACCTACGAGCAGTACTTC.

This clone appeared once. The chain uses TRBV5-1 and TRBJ2-1; 8 nucleotides match TRBD1. J gave up 5 bases and V 0 bases, and 4 bases lay outside the gene matches. The CDR3 totals 15 residues. Germline CDR1 and CDR2: SGHRS and YFSETQ. DNA of the CDR3: TGCGCCAGCAGCTTGGGGGACAGGACCCACAATGAGCAGTTCTTC. As protein: CASSLGDRTHNEQFF. The full variable domain, its missing parts supplied by reference TRBV5-1 and TRBJ2-1, is KAGVTQTPRYLIKTRGQQVTLSCSPISGHRSVSWYQQTPGQGLQFLFEYFSETQRNKGNFPGRFSGRQFSNSRSEMNVSTLELGDSALYLCASSLGDRTHNEQFFGPGTRLTVL.

The rearrangement links TRBV29-1 to TRBJ2-5, with 7 nucleotides matching TRBD2. V was pared by 7 bases and J by 4 bases, with 15 bases of the junction left unmatched. Germline V gene sequence: CDR1 SQVTM, CDR2 ANQGSEA. This CDR3 comprises 15 residues. CDR3 in amino acids: CSAARGLRRGETQYF. In DNA, the CDR3 is TGCAGCGCTGCTCGGGGACTAAGGAGGGGAGAGACCCAGTACTTC.

The V call is TRBV7-2, the J call TRBJ2-3, with 8 positions matching TRBD2. The CDR3 is 15 residues long. CDR1 is SGHTA and CDR2 is FQGNSA in the germline V gene. The ends lost 5 bases at V and 2 bases at J; junction bases unmatched: 6. CDR3 protein: CASSQTSVPTDTQYF. The CDR3 DNA reads TGTGCCAGCAGCCAGACTAGCGTACCCACAGATACGCAGTATTTT.